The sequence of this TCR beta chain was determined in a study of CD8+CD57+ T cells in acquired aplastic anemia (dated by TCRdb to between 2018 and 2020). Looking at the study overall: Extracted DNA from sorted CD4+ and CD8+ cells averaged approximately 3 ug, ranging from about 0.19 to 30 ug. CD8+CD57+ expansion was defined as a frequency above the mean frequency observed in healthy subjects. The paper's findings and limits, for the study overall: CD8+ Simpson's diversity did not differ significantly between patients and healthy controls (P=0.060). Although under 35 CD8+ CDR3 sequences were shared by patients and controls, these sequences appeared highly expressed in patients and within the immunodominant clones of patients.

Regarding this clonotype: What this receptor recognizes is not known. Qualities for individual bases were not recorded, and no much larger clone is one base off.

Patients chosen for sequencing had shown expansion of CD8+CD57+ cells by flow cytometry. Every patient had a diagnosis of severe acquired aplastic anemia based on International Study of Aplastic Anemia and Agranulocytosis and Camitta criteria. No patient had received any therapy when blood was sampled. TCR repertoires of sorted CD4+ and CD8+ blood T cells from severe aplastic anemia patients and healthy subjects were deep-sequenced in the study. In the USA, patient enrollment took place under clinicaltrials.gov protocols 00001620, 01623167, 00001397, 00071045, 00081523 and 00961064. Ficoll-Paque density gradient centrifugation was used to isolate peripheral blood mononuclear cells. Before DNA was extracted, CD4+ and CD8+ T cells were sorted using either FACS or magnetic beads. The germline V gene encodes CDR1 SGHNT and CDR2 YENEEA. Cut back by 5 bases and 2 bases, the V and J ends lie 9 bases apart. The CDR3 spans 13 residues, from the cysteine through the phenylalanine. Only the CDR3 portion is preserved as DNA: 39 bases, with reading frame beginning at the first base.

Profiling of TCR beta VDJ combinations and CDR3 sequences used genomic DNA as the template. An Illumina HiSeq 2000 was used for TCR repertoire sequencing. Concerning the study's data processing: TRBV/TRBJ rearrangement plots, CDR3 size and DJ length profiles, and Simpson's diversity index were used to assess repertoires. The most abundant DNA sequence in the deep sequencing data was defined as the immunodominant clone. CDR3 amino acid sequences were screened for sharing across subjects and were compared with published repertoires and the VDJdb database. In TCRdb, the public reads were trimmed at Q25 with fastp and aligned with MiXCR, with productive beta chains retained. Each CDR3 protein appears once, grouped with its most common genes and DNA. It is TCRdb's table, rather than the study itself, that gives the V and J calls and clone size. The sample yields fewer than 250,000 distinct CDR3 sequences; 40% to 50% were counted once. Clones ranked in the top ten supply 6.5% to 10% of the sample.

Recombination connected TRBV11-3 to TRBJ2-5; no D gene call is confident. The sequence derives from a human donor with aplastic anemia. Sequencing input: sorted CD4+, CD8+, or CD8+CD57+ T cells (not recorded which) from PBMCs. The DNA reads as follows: TGTGCCAGCAGCGTCTTACTACAAGAGACCCAGTACTTC. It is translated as CASSVLLQETQYF. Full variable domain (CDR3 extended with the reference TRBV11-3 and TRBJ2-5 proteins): EAGVVQSPRYKIIEKKQPVAFWCNPISGHNTLYWYLQNLGQGPELLIRYENEEAVDDSQLPKDRFSAERLKGVDSTLKIQPAELGDSAVYLCASSVLLQETQYFGPGTRLLVL.